The following is a T cell receptor (beta chain) sequence with its context. Its antigen target is currently unknown. Nothing much larger sits one base from this clone, and base qualities are not available. High-throughput TCR beta sequencing profiled peripheral blood CD8+ and CD4+ T cells from healthy donors, Susac syndrome patients and multiple sclerosis patients. The Susac syndrome patients fulfilled recently defined diagnostic criteria for either definite or probable disease. Bulk CD8+ and CD4+ T cells were purified magnetically by negative isolation, whereas CD8+ TEMRA cells were enriched by FACS. Blood was collected in EDTA tubes and processed within 24 hours, with PBMCs isolated through density gradient centrifugation. PBMCs intended for TCR sequencing were cryopreserved in liquid nitrogen and were subsequently thawed in a 37 degrees C water bath. Purity of sorted or isolated CD4+, CD8+ and CD8+ TEMRA cells was at least 90%.

These data belong to a study of CD8 T cells in Susac syndrome (dated by TCRdb to the late 2010s). At the level of the whole study: Of the Susac syndrome patients who were sequenced, under 10 were in clinical remission while about six had clinically active disease. The study used repertoire sequencing to test whether antigen drove CD8+ T cell activation and differentiation in Susac syndrome. At blood withdrawal, Susac syndrome patients were either therapy-naive, taking corticosteroids (in some cases with IVIg as well), or taking IVIg alone. What the work shows at the level of the full study, not this receptor alone: The number of individuals in the TCR sequencing and HLA analysis was acknowledged as relatively small. No clonal expansion was detected in the CD4+ T cell repertoire of Susac syndrome patients.

RNA was extracted using the RNeasy kit, and 0.5 to 1 microgram was reverse transcribed with random hexamers. The immunoSEQ multiplex PCR assay, covering 54 Vbeta and 13 Jbeta segments, was used to amplify TCR beta CDR3 regions. Bias from PCR amplification was corrected by using a synthetic template baseline for primer optimization and for computational correction. Under the source paper's analysis protocol: Reads were assigned to V, D and J genes according to IMGT and analyzed in immunoSEQ Analyzer, with only productive sequences retained. Clonality was calculated as one minus the Shannon entropy normalized by log2 of the number of productive unique sequences. Public and private clones were assessed among the 100 most prevalent clones of each patient and control. Clones were defined as Susac-specific when absent from the healthy and MS cohorts, from some 1,100 published viral clones and from other ImmuneACCESS disease sequences. Through fastp at Q25 and MiXCR, TCRdb rebuilt clones from the public reads, retaining in-frame beta chains. Under each unique CDR3 protein, matching rows form one entry showing the most common genes and DNA. The V and J calls reflect TCRdb's pipeline rather than the authors' work. The sample profile shows some 96,000 distinct CDR3 sequences; 85% to 95% of them were found once. Less than 0.4% of the sample rests with the top ten.

V is pared back by 7 bases and J by 3 bases, with 9 bases lying between the germline termini. CDR1 LGHDT and CDR2 YNNKEL are derived from the germline V gene (reference sequence). From the cysteine through the phenylalanine, the CDR3 covers 12 amino acids. This entry keeps only the CDR3 DNA: 36 bases, framed from base 1. The sequence was obtained from a human donor with Susac syndrome. Sequenced: CD4+ T cells from PBMCs. The sequence joins TRBV3-1 to TRBJ1-2, with TRBD1 perhaps the D gene, on 5 matching bases. The bases are TGTGCCAGCAAGGGGCCGTACTATGGCTACACCTTC. Translated, this is CASKGPYYGYTF.